Listed below are T cell receptor beta chains from one sample, sequenced in a study of shared clonotypes between healthy human individuals. Profiling relied on immunoSEQ multiplex PCR, and the TCRdb table lists in-frame clones only, not all of them. The data show 2 million to 2.5 million clones, with 90% to 97% seen just once and roughly 0.13% held by the top ten. The sample taken for sequencing was naive CD4+ T cells sorted from blood. Receptors were obtained from a man in his late teens or twenties in good health. Both conserved end residues are trimmed from each CDR3.

v_call	cdr3_length	j_call	cdr3_aa
TRBV30	13	TRBJ1-1	AWSAGQGMNTEAF
TRBV6-5	12	TRBJ2-7	ASSRGQGASEQY
TRBV7-9	14	TRBJ2-5	ASTLLRPGSGETQY
TRBV30	12	TRBJ2-5	AWSPGGTSETQY
TRBV7-2	13	TRBJ2-7	ASSNLASEGREQY
TRBV7-6	11	TRBJ1-5	ASSSNSNRPQH
TRBV6-5	12	TRBJ1-6	ASSYIIGNSPLH
TRBV30	11	TRBJ2-7	AWSGPDRTEQY
TRBV6-1	13	TRBJ1-4	ASSGEGRGNEKLF
TRBV6-1	12	TRBJ1-5	ASSVGGGNQPQH
TRBV9	14	TRBJ2-1	ASSVGRRDVWNEQF
TRBV4-1	15	TRBJ2-7	ASSNRDYYSPEDEQY
TRBV30	14	TRBJ2-1	AWTWPEQGVYNEQF
TRBV5-4	13	TRBJ2-7	ASSLAGVSSYEQY
TRBV6-4	13	TRBJ2-7	ASRGRQGRPYEQY
TRBV15	11	TRBJ1-4	ATSRGKGEKLF
TRBV7-2	14	TRBJ1-1	ASSLNPTGVNTEAF
TRBV10-3	11	TRBJ1-6	AIKARDDSPLH
TRBV6-6	14	TRBJ1-5	ASRPWTGNSNQPQH
TRBV28	12	TRBJ1-1	ASSLGQSNTEAF
TRBV4-3	13	TRBJ2-2	ASSQSVGYTGELF
TRBV5-1	10	TRBJ2-7	ASSLDLYEQY
TRBV5-1	11	TRBJ2-7	ASSLGPWDEQY
TRBV2	13	TRBJ2-5	ASRALAGGQETQY
TRBV6-6	14	TRBJ2-3	ASSQKPGLLTDTQY
TRBV7-2	11	TRBJ1-5	ASSLGARQPQH
TRBV19	11	TRBJ2-1	ASSIWFDNEQF
TRBV5-6	11	TRBJ2-3	ASSPTSTDTQY
TRBV5-1	13	TRBJ1-5	ASSLEGQGMQPQH
TRBV5-1	11	TRBJ2-7	ASSIQGAYEQY
TRBV5-8	14	TRBJ2-1	ASSFLAGGIPNEQF
TRBV28	11	TRBJ2-5	ASSLSDRETQY
TRBV7-2	12	TRBJ2-7	ASSNRDRGYEQY
TRBV11-2	14	TRBJ2-3	ASSPQGGKSTDTQY
TRBV30	13	TRBJ1-5	AWSLTGDGNQPQH
TRBV25-1	15	TRBJ2-3	ASSEYQGGPLTDTQY
TRBV27	14	TRBJ1-6	ASRPPVPSGASPLH
TRBV6-5	13	TRBJ2-1	ASSRGLAGGDEQF
TRBV5-1	11	TRBJ1-2	ASSPAQQNGYT
TRBV11-3	13	TRBJ2-7	ASSLGTGSTYEQY
TRBV4-1	13	TRBJ2-5	ASSQVGGGLETQY
TRBV6-5	12	TRBJ2-2	ASTFKRYTGELF
TRBV10-2	15	TRBJ2-1	ASSEGWGLAGGNEQF
TRBV18	13	TRBJ2-7	ASSAGQRGAYEQY
TRBV10-3	12	TRBJ1-5	AISESNGNQPQH
TRBV4-1	13	TRBJ2-1	ASRTRAVIYNEQF
TRBV27	14	TRBJ2-5	ASSLFRVKPEETQY
TRBV11-2	13	TRBJ2-3	ASSWDRGSTDTQY
TRBV28	11	TRBJ1-2	ASIRIGSGGYT
TRBV25-1	11	TRBJ1-1	ASSDSWNTEAF
TRBV9	15	TRBJ2-3	ASVRGWASDFTDTQY
TRBV6-4	14	TRBJ1-1	ASSDTYRESNTEAF
TRBV6-6	12	TRBJ1-1	ASSYGRGNTEAF
TRBV2	12	TRBJ1-6	ASNSFIPNSPLH
TRBV12-5	12	TRBJ2-7	ASGRGDRGGEQY